The TCR beta chain described here comes from a study of cytomegalovirus exposure and HLA in healthy donors. Study-level results: TCR beta chains numbering some 160 were designated cytomegalovirus-associated.

The CDR3 covers 13 residues. The V gene lost 5 bases and the J gene lost 8 bases, with 15 bases spanning the gap. Germline V gene sequence: CDR1 SGHTA, CDR2 FQGNSA. Generated by immunoSEQ multiplex PCR, the TCRdb table keeps only in-frame clones and is missing some. The profile shows about 150,000 clones, about 86% of them singletons. To note about this clone: The antigen is not known.

The sequencing sample was made of PBMCs. The TCR comes from a human donor in good health. The chain uses TRBV7-2 and TRBJ1-2; D remains ambiguous. CDR3 sequence: CASSPNTVRGYTF. DNA of the CDR3: TGTGCCAGCAGCCCAAACACAGTCAGAGGCTACACCTTC.